The next 20 T cell receptor beta chains were all read from a single sample in a study of read filtering for tumor transcriptome and immune sequencing (dated by TCRdb to 2019 to 2021). Sequencing relied on an Illumina HiSeq 4000. TCR libraries were built from about 400 ng RNA with the Immunoverse kit, using molecular barcoded adaptors covering alpha/delta and beta/gamma chains. TCRdb ran its own pipeline on the public reads, namely fastp trimming at Q25 and MiXCR clone calling, and kept in-frame beta chains. Rows merge per CDR3 protein into single entries with the most common DNA and genes. In this sample the table shows under 40,000 distinct CDR3 sequences, 13% to 15% of which occur a single time. Roughly a sixth of the sample is taken by the ten largest. The sequenced sample consisted of a population of CD138-negative cells sorted from bone marrow. The meaning of the sample's cell subset or site label: bone marrow mononuclear cells depleted of CD138+ plasma/myeloma cells by negative magnetic selection. Receptor source: a donor older than 35 with multiple myeloma.

This clonotype occurred many times. The CDR3 here is CASSPIAGRTQETQYF. DNA for the CDR3: TGTGCCAGCAGCCCAATAGCGGGAAGGACCCAAGAGACCCAGTACTTC. This sequence joins TRBV5-6 and TRBJ2-5, with 8 positions matching TRBD2. CDR1 and CDR2 (germline): SGHDT, YYEEEE. V lost 4 bases, J lost 1 base, and 9 bases stayed unmatched. This CDR3 has 16 amino acids.

In its sample, this clonotype was seen many times. The chain recombines TRBV4-3 with TRBJ2-2, with D perhaps TRBD2 (6 bases). Trimming took 5 bases from V and 6 from J, leaving 13 bases between them. Germline CDR1 and CDR2: LGHNA and YSLEER. The CDR3 runs 14 residues. The CDR3 coding sequence is TGCGCCAGCAGCTTGACTAGTTCCGCCGGGGAGCTGTTTTTT. It encodes CASSLTSSAGELFF.

This clonotype was counted many times. The chain joins TRBV19 to TRBJ1-5, with 7 bases identical to TRBD1. Germline trimming cut 8 bases from V and 4 bases from J; bases unmatched to any gene: 5. CDR3 length equals 13 residues. The germline V gene encodes CDR1 LNHDA and CDR2 SQIVND (reference sequence). In nucleotides, the CDR3 is TGTGCCAGTGGGGACAGTAGGAATCAGCCCCAGCATTTT. Translated: CASGDSRNQPQHF.

This clonotype was counted many times. V gene TRBV6-5 combines with J gene TRBJ2-1; perhaps TRBD1 as D (6 bases). The CDR3 contains 16 residues. Germline loops: CDR1 MNHEY, CDR2 SVGAGI. Trimming took 6 bases from V and 5 from J, leaving 20 bases between them. Written as DNA, the CDR3 is TGTGCCAGCAGCCGGACCGGACAGCACACGAACAATGAGCAGTTCTTC. Protein sequence: CASSRTGQHTNNEQFF.

The table lists this clonotype with many counts. The chain links TRBV20-1 to TRBJ2-3; D perhaps matches TRBD1 (7 bases). The CDR3 loop spans 12 amino acids. Per germline, CDR1 DFQATT and CDR2 SNEGSKA (reference sequence). V dropped 6 bases and J dropped 6 bases, with 13 bases sitting between them. CDR3 sequence (DNA): TGCAGTGCCAAAGCAGGGGGGGATACGCAGTATTTT. It specifies CSAKAGGDTQYF.

This clonotype was picked up many times. The chain recombines TRBV7-2 with TRBJ2-1; 11 nucleotides match TRBD2. The CDR3 is 16 residues long. CDR1 is SGHTA, CDR2 FQGNSA, per germline. V lost 1 base to trimming and J lost 11 bases; unmatched junction nucleotides: 10. CDR3 nucleotides: TGTGCCAGCAGCTTAGATTCCGCTAGCGGGGGGCTAAAGCAGTTCTTC. It encodes CASSLDSASGGLKQFF.

This clonotype has just a few counts. A read error is possible here, since a much larger clone lies one base away. The rearrangement links TRBV28 to TRBJ2-1, with D unclear. The germline V and J ends were trimmed by 5 bases and 10 bases, with 12 bases remaining between them. Germline assignment: CDR1 MDHEN and CDR2 SYDVKM. This CDR3 is built from 12 residues. CDR3: CASSNWATEQFF. DNA of the CDR3: TGTGCCAGCAGTAATTGGGCCACAGAGCAGTTCTTC.

The chain combines TRBV5-1 with TRBJ2-1, with 9 nucleotides matching TRBD2. V lost 0 bases and J lost 14; bases outside the gene matches: 9. The germline gives CDR1 SGHRS, CDR2 YFSETQ. The CDR3 runs 14 residues. The DNA of the CDR3 is TGCGCCAGCAGCTTGGGTAGCGGGGGCCGGGGGGAGTTCTTC. Its translation: CASSLGSGGRGEFF.

Ten or more counts support this clonotype. V gene TRBV11-1 combines with J gene TRBJ1-1, with 7 bases that match TRBD1. This CDR3 spans 15 amino acids. V lost 2 bases to trimming and J lost 1 base; unmatched junction nucleotides: 4. Germline V gene lookup returns CDR1 SGHAT and CDR2 FQDESV (reference sequence). CDR3 amino acids: CASSLHGTANTEAFF. Here the CDR3 DNA reads TGTGCCAGCAGCTTACACGGGACAGCGAACACTGAAGCTTTCTTT.

V usage is TRBV6-2 or TRBV6-3 and J usage is TRBJ2-7; D is ambiguous. V was cut by 2 bases and J by 0 bases, with 5 bases left in between. This CDR3 is 13 amino acids long. The germline CDR1 and CDR2 sequences are MNHEY and SVGEGT. The CDR3 spells CASSYVSSYEQYF. CDR3 sequence (DNA): TGTGCCAGCAGTTACGTGAGCTCCTACGAGCAGTACTTC.

Ten or more counts support this clonotype. The chain has TRBV4-2 and TRBJ2-5; 8 bases are a match to TRBD2. This CDR3 is built from 13 residues. With V trimmed by 4 bases and J by 5 bases, 3 bases remained unmatched. CDR1 and CDR2 (germline): LGHNA, YNFKEQ. The CDR3 sequence: CASSRGGLETQYF. Here the CDR3 DNA reads TGTGCCAGCAGCCGCGGGGGGCTGGAGACCCAGTACTTC.

Many counts were recorded for this clonotype. The chain has TRBV30 and TRBJ2-2, with D uncertain. Trimming removed 2 bases from V and 4 bases from J, with 8 bases in between. This CDR3 contains 13 residues. Per the germline V gene, CDR1 is GTSNPN and CDR2 is SVGIG (reference sequence). The CDR3 nucleotides are TGTGCCTGGAGTCTAGGCGTCACCGGGGAGCTGTTTTTT. The encoded protein is CAWSLGVTGELFF.

This clonotype has only a few counts. The J gene is TRBJ1-2, the V gene TRBV19; D is ambiguous. This CDR3 is built from 15 residues. CDR1 is LNHDA, CDR2 SQIVND, per germline (reference sequence). Trimming removed 1 base from V and 4 bases from J, with 13 bases in between. The CDR3 DNA follows: TGTGCCAGTAGTATAGTTGGACCTCCCTTCTATGGCTACACCTTC. It translates to CASSIVGPPFYGYTF.

This clonotype was counted ten times or more. The V and J genes are TRBV29-1 and TRBJ1-2; D is undetermined. The germline V gene has CDR1 SQVTM and CDR2 ANQGSEA. V dropped 6 bases and J dropped 3 bases, with 17 bases sitting between them. The CDR3 totals 14 residues. The CDR3, as DNA: TGCAGCGTGGTATCTGGGAGCCCCCACTATGGCTACACCTTC. It is translated as CSVVSGSPHYGYTF.

CDR3 sequence: CSARSGGKTEAFF. CDR3 DNA sequence: TGCAGTGCTAGGTCAGGGGGTAAAACTGAAGCTTTCTTT. V is TRBV20-1 and J is TRBJ1-1; TRBD1 aligns across 7 bases. Germline V gene sequence: CDR1 DFQATT, CDR2 SNEGSKA (reference sequence). V was clipped by 3 bases and J by 5 bases; unmatched bases: 6. The CDR3 runs to 13 residues.

In its sample, this clonotype was seen many times. The V and J genes are TRBV5-1 and TRBJ2-2; D not resolved. Germline CDR1 SGHRS, CDR2 YFSETQ. The CDR3 is made up of 17 amino acids. Trimming took off 4 bases at V and 3 bases at J, with 19 bases between the two ends. The CDR3 reads CASSTVSWSTYTGELFF. The CDR3 DNA is TGCGCCAGCAGCACGGTCTCCTGGAGTACTTACACCGGGGAGCTGTTTTTT.

There are many counts of this clonotype. The genes are TRBV5-1 and TRBJ2-3, with D maybe TRBD1 (6 bases). V lost 4 bases and J lost 5, with 14 bases in between. CDR3 length: 14 amino acids. Germline loops: CDR1 SGHRS, CDR2 YFSETQ. The CDR3 DNA reads as TGCGCCAGCAGCCAACGACAGGTTGGAGATACGCAGTATTTT. This encodes CASSQRQVGDTQYF.

This clonotype has ten or more counts. The chain recombines TRBV20-1 with TRBJ2-2, with 8 nucleotides matching TRBD2. There are 14 residues in the CDR3. The germline gives CDR1 DFQATT, CDR2 SNEGSKA (reference sequence). V lost 5 bases to trimming and J lost 8 bases; unmatched junction nucleotides: 10. The CDR3 here is CSAGGHREGGELFF. CDR3 bases: TGCAGTGCTGGGGGACATCGGGAGGGAGGGGAGCTGTTTTTT.

This clonotype was detected a few times. This sequence may be a read error, since a much larger clone differs from it by one base. This chain connects TRBV6-6 to TRBJ2-1; D is perhaps TRBD2 (7 bases). The CDR3 contains 17 residues. Germline V gives CDR1 MNHNY, CDR2 SVGAGI (reference sequence). Written as DNA, the CDR3 is TGTGCCAGCAGTTACTCGCCCCCGGGGGGCATCTACAATGGGCAGTTCTTC. This codes for CASSYSPPGGIYNGQFF.

This clonotype appeared many times. This chain connects TRBV28 to TRBJ2-7, with 10 positions matching TRBD2. The CDR3 has 17 amino acids. V shed 2 bases and J 4 bases; nucleotides not matched to a gene: 11. Germline V CDR1 and CDR2: MDHEN, SYDVKM. The CDR3 DNA sequence: TGTGCCAGCAGTTTAAGTGGACTAGCGGTCGGTGTTTACGAGCAGTACTTC. Translating it yields CASSLSGLAVGVYEQYF.